The clone carrying this TCR beta chain has ten or more counts. Its antigen is unknown. In TCRdb, the 5' RACE reads were re-called with MiXCR into one record per CDR3 protein. The sample has some 220,000 distinct CDR3 sequences; 10% to 13% are singletons. This CDR3 has 14 residues. The germline gives CDR1 LGHDT, CDR2 YNNKEL (reference sequence). V was clipped by 3 bases and J by 11 bases; unmatched bases: 8. This sample stems from a study of CD8 T cells in ankylosing spondylitis. The study's findings and limits: The authors reported significant enrichment of disease-linked clones in matched ankylosing spondylitis synovial fluid. Ankylosing spondylitis blood appeared to be characterized by a TCR beta motif of eight or nine highly homologous variants.

The TCR sequence derives from a male donor with ankylosing spondylitis or in good health (not recorded which). Sequencing used blood, either unsorted or a sorted T cell fraction (not recorded which). J is TRBJ1-5 and V is TRBV3-1; 9 positions match TRBD1. Here the CDR3 DNA reads TGTGCCAGCAGCCAGGGGACAGGGAACCAGGCCCAGCATTTT. Its translation: CASSQGTGNQAQHF.